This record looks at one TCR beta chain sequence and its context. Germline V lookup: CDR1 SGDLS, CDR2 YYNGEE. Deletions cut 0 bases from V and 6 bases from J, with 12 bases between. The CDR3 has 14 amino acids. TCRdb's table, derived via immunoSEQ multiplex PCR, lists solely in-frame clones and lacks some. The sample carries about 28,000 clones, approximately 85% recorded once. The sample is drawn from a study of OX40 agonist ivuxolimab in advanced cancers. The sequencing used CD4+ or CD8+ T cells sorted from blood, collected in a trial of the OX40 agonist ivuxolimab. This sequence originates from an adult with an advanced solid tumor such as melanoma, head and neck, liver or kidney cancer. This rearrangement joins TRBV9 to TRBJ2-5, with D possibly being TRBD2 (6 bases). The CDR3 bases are TGTGCCAGCAGCGTAGGGTCGGGGGAGCAGACCCAGTACTTC. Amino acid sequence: CASSVGSGEQTQYF. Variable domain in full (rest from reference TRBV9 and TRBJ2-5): DSGVTQTPKHLITATGQRVTLRCSPRSGDLSVYWYQQSLDQGLQFLIQYYNGEERAKGNILERFSAQQFPDLHSELNLSSLELGDSALYFCASSVGSGEQTQYFGPGTRLLVL.